This TCR beta chain was sequenced during a study of T cells after somatic rescue of genetic block. Only in-frame clones appear in the TCRdb table, and some are missing; sequencing was by immunoSEQ multiplex PCR. The sample lists 65,000 to 70,000 clones; 92% were seen once. This clone was seen just once. The sample was peripheral blood mononuclear cells (PBMCs). This TCR was sampled from a man between 40 and 49 years old.

The CDR3 coding sequence is TGTGCCAGCAGCTTGGGGCAGAACCCCACCTACGAGCAGTACTTC. Its protein is CASSLGQNPTYEQYF. This chain uses TRBV11-2 with TRBJ2-7; D possibly corresponds to TRBD1 (5 bases). Germline CDR1 is SGHAT and CDR2 is FQNNGV. The CDR3 runs to 15 residues. V was trimmed by 3 bases and J by 2 bases, leaving 14 bases between them.